Presented here are 26 T cell receptor beta chains from one specimen sequenced in a study of T cell repertoires in cytomegalovirus infection. TCRdb reanalysed the reads using MiXCR and keeps one entry per CDR3 protein. Among about 830,000 distinct CDR3 sequences, roughly 33% were seen once, and the ten largest hold 9.5% to 15%. These receptors have no identified antigens. Source: cultured CD8+ T cells from PBMCs, taken from culture after CMV antigen stimulation. The origin of the receptors is a human donor in good health (CMV status not recorded). Some clones in this sample may be carry-over from other donors' samples.

This clonotype came up a few times. The chain employs TRBV6-2 or TRBV6-3 and TRBJ1-2, with D possibly TRBD1 on 6 matching bases. Germline assignment: CDR1 MNHEY and CDR2 SVGEGT. This CDR3 spans 16 amino acids. V was cut by 0 bases and J by 6 bases, with 17 bases left in between. The DNA for the CDR3 is TGTGCCAGCAGTTACTCCCCGGCGGGGGCGCCGGATGGCTACACCTTC. Translation gives CASSYSPAGAPDGYTF.

Ten or more counts support this clonotype. CDR3 sequence reads: CASSQTGGNTEAFF. The CDR3 nucleotides read TGTGCCAGCAGCCAGACTGGAGGTAACACTGAAGCTTTCTTT. The chain has TRBV7-9 and TRBJ1-1; D is undetermined. This CDR3 is built from 14 residues. Trimming removed 5 bases at V and 2 bases at J, with 12 bases between. Germline V CDR1 and CDR2: SEHNR, FQNEAQ (reference sequence).

CDR3 DNA: TGTGCCAGCAGTTTTTGGGCGGGGACCCAAGAGACCCAGTACTTC. It translates to CASSFWAGTQETQYF. The rearrangement uses TRBV27 and TRBJ2-5, with a tentative D call TRBD2 (6 bases). The CDR3 is 15 amino acids. Trimming pared 3 bases from V and 1 base from J, leaving 12 bases between. Germline CDR1 reads MNHEY; CDR2 reads SMNVEV (reference sequence).

The rearrangement uses TRBV27 and TRBJ2-1, with 9 nucleotides matching TRBD2. The V segment lost 6 bases and the J segment 4 bases; nucleotides outside the gene matches: 13. Germline V gene sequence: CDR1 MNHEY, CDR2 SMNVEV (reference sequence). The CDR3 loop spans 17 amino acids. The CDR3 reads CASSPRLASGVYNEQFF. The DNA of the CDR3 is TGTGCCAGCAGCCCCCGCCTGGCTAGCGGGGTTTACAATGAGCAGTTCTTC.

This clonotype turned up a few times. The chain combines TRBV7-6 with TRBJ1-1, with 9 bases fitting TRBD1. The junction had 11 bases not matched to a gene; V was cut back by 5 bases and J by 4 bases. From germline, CDR1 is SGHVS and CDR2 FNYEAQ. This CDR3 is built from 16 residues. The CDR3 nucleotides are TGTGCCAGCAGCCCGACAGGGGGTTTAAGCGGCACTGAAGCTTTCTTT. Protein: CASSPTGGLSGTEAFF.

This clonotype was recorded a few times. The chain carries TRBV6-1 and TRBJ2-2; D tentatively fits TRBD1 or TRBD2 (5 bases each). Trimming shortened V by 2 bases and J by 6 bases, and 13 bases separated the two germline ends. CDR3 length equals 15 residues. Per germline, CDR1 MNHNS and CDR2 SASEGT. This chain's CDR3 is CASSEYQLGAGELFF. CDR3 DNA: TGTGCCAGCAGTGAATACCAATTGGGGGCCGGGGAGCTGTTTTTT.

This chain joins TRBV6-1 and TRBJ2-7; D is possibly TRBD1 (6 bases). Between the trimmed V and J ends, which lost 6 bases and 3 bases, there was a span of 12 bases. Germline CDR1 reads MNHNS; CDR2 reads SASEGT. The CDR3 contains 13 residues. CDR3 nucleotide sequence: TGTGCCAGCAGGGACAGCCTGTACTACGAGCAGTACTTC. Translating it yields CASRDSLYYEQYF.

This rearrangement joins TRBV7-9 to TRBJ2-1, with 8 bases aligning to TRBD1. Germline V gene sequence: CDR1 SEHNR, CDR2 FQNEAQ (reference sequence). V lost 4 bases, J lost 8 bases, and 16 bases stayed unmatched. CDR3 length equals 17 residues. The chain's CDR3 is CASSSPGTGGARDEQFF. Written as DNA, the CDR3 is TGTGCCAGCAGCTCCCCCGGGACAGGAGGGGCTAGGGATGAGCAGTTCTTC.

CDR3 loop: CATLAPQTGGEYGYTF. DNA of the CDR3: TGCGCCACCCTAGCCCCCCAAACAGGGGGTGAGTATGGCTACACCTTC. The rearrangement links TRBV10-2 to TRBJ1-2; 8 bases match TRBD1. The CDR3 runs to 16 residues. Germline CDR1 and CDR2: WSHSY and SAAADI. The junction had 18 bases not matched to a gene; V was cut back by 10 bases and J by 5 bases.

This chain links TRBV29-1 with TRBJ2-3; no definite D call. The V end was cut by 0 bases, the J end by 2 bases, with 15 bases between. Germline V CDR1 and CDR2: SQVTM, ANQGSEA. The CDR3 is 16 amino acids. The CDR3 protein is CSVEDWGTYSTDTQYF. CDR3 bases: TGCAGCGTTGAAGATTGGGGAACCTACTCCACAGATACGCAGTATTTT.

As DNA, the CDR3 is TGTGCCAGCAGTTACTCGACGGGAACTGAATTCACAGATACGCAGTATTTT. This translates into CASSYSTGTEFTDTQYF. The rearrangement joins TRBV6-5 to TRBJ2-3, with a possible D match to TRBD2 (5 bases). V gave up 0 bases and J gave up 2 bases, with 15 bases separating them. The CDR3 length is 17 residues. Per the germline V gene, CDR1 is MNHEY and CDR2 is SVGAGI.

The chain couples TRBV28 to TRBJ2-1; perhaps TRBD2 as D (5 bases). In germline, CDR1 is MDHEN, CDR2 SYDVKM. V was shortened by 2 bases and J by 2 bases, with 16 bases between the two germline ends. This CDR3 is built from 17 residues. The CDR3 coding sequence is TGTGCCAGCAGTTTACGGGCCTACGAGGGTACCTACAATGAGCAGTTCTTC. This codes for CASSLRAYEGTYNEQFF.

This clonotype was picked up a small number of times. The CDR3 coding sequence is TGCAGTGCTAGAGAAAGGGCCTATGTCACCCGTTCGAACACCGGGGAGCTGTTTTTT. Encoded protein: CSARERAYVTRSNTGELFF. V usage is TRBV20-1 and J usage is TRBJ2-2, with D hard to call. The CDR3 spans 19 residues. The V end was cut by 0 bases, the J end by 0 bases, with 20 bases between. Per germline, CDR1 DFQATT and CDR2 SNEGSKA (reference sequence).

This clonotype was seen more than once but under ten times. The chain employs TRBV7-9 and TRBJ2-2, with 7 nucleotides matching TRBD2. The V and J ends lost 8 bases and 7 bases, in that order; junction bases with no gene match: 13. The CDR3 runs to 15 residues. Germline lookup yields CDR1 SEHNR and CDR2 FQNEAQ (reference sequence). In DNA, the CDR3 is TGTGCCAGCCCGCGCAGTACTAGCGTCTTCGGGGAGCTGTTTTTT. Protein: CASPRSTSVFGELFF.

V and J are TRBV6-5 and TRBJ1-1; 7 positions match TRBD1. The CDR3 extends over 13 amino acids. The trim removed 7 bases at V and 5 bases at J, leaving 7 bases unmatched. Germline V lookup: CDR1 MNHEY, CDR2 SVGAGI. The CDR3, as DNA: TGTGCCAGCACCAAACACAGGGGAACTGAAGCTTTCTTT. Encoded protein: CASTKHRGTEAFF.

This clonotype was counted ten times or more. This chain uses TRBV7-2 with TRBJ2-5; D possibly corresponds to TRBD1 (5 bases). CDR3 length: 15 residues. Trimming stripped 4 bases from V and 0 bases from J, with 12 bases between. Germline CDR1 SGHTA, CDR2 FQGNSA. The CDR3 is CASSSTDIYQETQYF. The DNA for the CDR3 is TGTGCCAGCAGCTCGACGGACATTTACCAAGAGACCCAGTACTTC.

This chain uses TRBV13 with TRBJ1-6; 8 bases match TRBD1. With 1 base clipped from V and 6 bases from J, the junction kept 2 bases outside the gene matches. The germline gives CDR1 PRHDT, CDR2 FYEKMQ (reference sequence). This CDR3 has 15 amino acids. CDR3 in DNA: TGTGCCAGCAGCTTAGCAGACAGGGGTAATTCACCCCTCCACTTT. Amino acids: CASSLADRGNSPLHF.

The CDR3 DNA reads as TGCGCCAGCAGCCGAGAGGGACAGGGCCCCTACAATGAGCAGTTCTTC. This gives the protein CASSREGQGPYNEQFF. The V call is TRBV4-3, the J call TRBJ2-1; 9 nucleotides agree with TRBD1. With 4 bases clipped from V and 2 bases from J, the junction kept 6 bases outside the gene matches. The CDR3 sequence is 16 residues long. Germline CDR1 and CDR2: LGHNA and YSLEER.

This clonotype has a handful of counts. This rearrangement joins TRBV10-3 to TRBJ1-1; D is unresolved. Trimming cost V 6 bases and J 5 bases, with 16 bases left between them. CDR1 is ENHRY and CDR2 is SYGVKD in the germline V gene. The CDR3 runs to 14 residues. This CDR3 is CAISPYGVGTEAFF. CDR3 coding DNA: TGTGCCATCAGCCCCTACGGGGTCGGGACTGAAGCTTTCTTT.

V and J are TRBV27 and TRBJ2-7; the D gene is possibly TRBD1 (6 bases). The CDR3 consists of 11 residues. Germline V gene sequence: CDR1 MNHEY, CDR2 SMNVEV (reference sequence). V was cut by 6 bases and J by 5 bases, with 8 bases left in between. CDR3 in amino acids: CASRQGNEQYV. The CDR3 nucleotides read TGTGCCAGCAGACAGGGTAACGAGCAGTACGTC.

J is TRBJ1-5 and V is TRBV2; D is perhaps TRBD1 (5 bases). The CDR3 sequence is 17 residues long. Trimming left V 9 bases short and J 5 bases short, with 26 bases between. Germline CDR1 SNHLY, CDR2 FYNNEI. The CDR3 DNA reads TGTGCCAGTAATATACGGCGAGACCACCCGGGACATCAGCCCCAGCATTTT. Protein product: CASNIRRDHPGHQPQHF.

This clonotype has just a few counts. The chain links TRBV19 to TRBJ2-2, with 9 bases matching TRBD2. CDR3 length: 13 residues. Per the germline V gene, CDR1 is LNHDA and CDR2 is SQIVND (reference sequence). J lost 10 bases, V lost 5 bases, and 5 bases had no gene match. This CDR3 reads CASSSRLAEELFF. CDR3 sequence (DNA): TGTGCCAGTAGTTCTAGACTAGCGGAGGAGCTGTTTTTT.

The chain uses TRBV11-3 and TRBJ2-3; TRBD1 agrees at 9 bases. After removal of 5 bases from V and 4 bases from J, the junction contained 10 bases not matched to a gene. Germline V gene lookup returns CDR1 SGHNT and CDR2 YENEEA. The CDR3 has 16 amino acids. CDR3 loop: CASSLRGDRDPDTQYF. CDR3 in DNA: TGTGCCAGCAGCCTCCGAGGGGACAGGGATCCAGATACGCAGTATTTT.

A few counts support this clonotype. This chain joins TRBV7-8 and TRBJ1-2; 8 nucleotides align to TRBD1. The CDR3 is 15 residues long. The ends lost 1 base at V and 4 bases at J; junction bases unmatched: 5. CDR1 is SGHVS and CDR2 is FQNEAQ in the germline V gene. This CDR3 reads CASSLGTGGLYGYTF. The CDR3 DNA reads as TGTGCCAGCAGCTTAGGAACAGGGGGTCTCTATGGCTACACCTTC.

The J gene is TRBJ2-3, the V gene TRBV27, with a weak D call TRBD1 (5 bases). CDR3 size: 13 residues. V lost 8 bases, J lost 2 bases, and 11 bases lay in between. The germline CDR1 and CDR2 sequences are MNHEY and SMNVEV (reference sequence). Here the CDR3 reads CASVGPVTDTQYF. The DNA of the CDR3 is TGTGCCAGCGTGGGGCCAGTCACAGATACGCAGTATTTT.

This clonotype was detected a few times. The V and J genes are TRBV6-5 and TRBJ2-7, with D maybe TRBD1 (5 bases). The length of the CDR3 is 13 residues. CDR1 is MNHEY and CDR2 is SVGAGI in the germline V gene. The V end lost 2 bases, the J end lost 0 bases, and 5 bases lay between the germline ends. This CDR3 reads CASSYQGSYEQYF. DNA for the CDR3: TGTGCCAGCAGTTACCAGGGCTCCTACGAGCAGTACTTC.